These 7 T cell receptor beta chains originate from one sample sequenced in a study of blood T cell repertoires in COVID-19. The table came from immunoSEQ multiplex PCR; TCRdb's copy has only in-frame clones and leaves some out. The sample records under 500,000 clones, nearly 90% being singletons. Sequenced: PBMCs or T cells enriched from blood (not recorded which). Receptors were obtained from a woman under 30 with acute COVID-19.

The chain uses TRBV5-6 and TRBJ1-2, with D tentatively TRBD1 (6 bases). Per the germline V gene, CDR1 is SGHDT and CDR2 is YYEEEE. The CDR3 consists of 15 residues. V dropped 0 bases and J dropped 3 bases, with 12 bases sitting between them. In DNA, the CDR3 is TGTGCCAGCAGCTTGGCCGCAGGGGCGGACTATGGCTACACCTTC. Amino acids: CASSLAAGADYGYTF.

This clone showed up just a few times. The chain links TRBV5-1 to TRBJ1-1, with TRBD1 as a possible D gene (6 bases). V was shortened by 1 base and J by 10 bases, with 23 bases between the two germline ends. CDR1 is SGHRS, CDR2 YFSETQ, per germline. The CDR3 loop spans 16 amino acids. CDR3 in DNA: TGCGCCAGCAGCTTGTCACGGGGGGCGGAGGAGGTGAGAGCTTTCTTT. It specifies CASSLSRGAEEVRAFF.

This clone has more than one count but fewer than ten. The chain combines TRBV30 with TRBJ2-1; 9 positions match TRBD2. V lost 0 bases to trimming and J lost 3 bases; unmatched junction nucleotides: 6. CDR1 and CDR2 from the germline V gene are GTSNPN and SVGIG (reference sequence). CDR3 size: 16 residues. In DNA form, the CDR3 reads TGTGCCTGGAGTGTATCCCGACTAGCGGACTACAATGAGCAGTTCTTC. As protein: CAWSVSRLADYNEQFF.

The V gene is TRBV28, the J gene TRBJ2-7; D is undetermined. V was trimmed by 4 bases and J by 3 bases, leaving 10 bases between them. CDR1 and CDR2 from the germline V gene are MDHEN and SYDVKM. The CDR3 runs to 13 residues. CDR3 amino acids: CASSSPSVYEQYF. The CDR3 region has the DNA TGTGCCAGCAGTTCCCCAAGCGTCTACGAGCAGTACTTC.

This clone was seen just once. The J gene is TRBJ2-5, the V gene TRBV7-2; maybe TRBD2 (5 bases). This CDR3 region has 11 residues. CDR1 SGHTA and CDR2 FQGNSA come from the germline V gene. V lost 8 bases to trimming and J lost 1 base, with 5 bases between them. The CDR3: CASGLQETQYF. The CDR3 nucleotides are TGTGCCAGCGGACTCCAAGAGACCCAGTACTTC.

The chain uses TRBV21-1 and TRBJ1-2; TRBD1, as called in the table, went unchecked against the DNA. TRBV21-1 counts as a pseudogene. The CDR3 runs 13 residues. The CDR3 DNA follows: TGTGCCAGCAGCTGGGGACAGAACTATGGCTACACCTTC. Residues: CASSWGQNYGYTF.

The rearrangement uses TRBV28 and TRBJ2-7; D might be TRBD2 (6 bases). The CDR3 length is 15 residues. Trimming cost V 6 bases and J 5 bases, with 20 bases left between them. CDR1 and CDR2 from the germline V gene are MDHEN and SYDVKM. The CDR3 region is CASRRPGLSDHEQYF. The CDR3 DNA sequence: TGTGCCAGCAGACGACCGGGACTCAGCGACCACGAGCAGTACTTC.